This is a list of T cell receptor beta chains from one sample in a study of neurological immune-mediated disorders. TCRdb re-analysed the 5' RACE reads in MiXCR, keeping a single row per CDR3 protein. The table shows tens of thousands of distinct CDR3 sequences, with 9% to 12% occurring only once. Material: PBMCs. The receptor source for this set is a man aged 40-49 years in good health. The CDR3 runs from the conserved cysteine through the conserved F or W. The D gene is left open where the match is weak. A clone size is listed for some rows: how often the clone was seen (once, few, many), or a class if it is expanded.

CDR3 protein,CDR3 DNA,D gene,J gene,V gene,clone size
CASSLDGDVYGYTF,TGTGCCAGCAGCTTAGATGGCGACGTCTATGGCTACACCTTC,.,TRBJ1-2,TRBV7-9,many
CSARSGAEGYEQYF,TGCAGTGCTAGATCCGGGGCGGAGGGCTACGAGCAGTACTTC,.,TRBJ2-7,TRBV20-1,many
CASSSTTDTQYF,TGTGCCAGCAGCTCCACTACAGATACGCAGTATTTT,.,TRBJ2-3,TRBV7-9,many
CASLERGANTEAFF,TGCGCCAGCCTGGAGCGCGGAGCGAACACTGAAGCTTTCTTT,.,TRBJ1-1,TRBV10-2,many
CASGRGGDTQYF,TGCGCCAGCGGACGGGGGGGCGATACGCAGTATTTT,TRBD2,TRBJ2-3,TRBV5-1,many
CASTPWGGSTTGELFF,TGTGCCAGCACTCCGTGGGGGGGCTCAACCACCGGGGAGCTGTTTTTT,.,TRBJ2-2,TRBV6-1,.
CSAYRGYEQFF,TGCAGTGCTTACCGGGGCTATGAGCAGTTCTTC,.,TRBJ2-1,TRBV20-1,many
CASSQERLRDNEQFF,TGTGCCAGCAGCCAAGAAAGGCTAAGAGACAATGAGCAGTTCTTC,.,TRBJ2-1,TRBV14,many
CASTLSDSPAFF,TGTGCCAGCACCCTTTCGGACAGCCCTGCTTTCTTT,.,TRBJ1-1,TRBV12-3/TRBV12-4,many
CASSVATLANNEQFF,TGTGCCAGCAGCGTAGCTACCCTCGCAAACAATGAGCAGTTCTTC,.,TRBJ2-1,TRBV9,many
CASSLPTGTDTQYF,TGTGCCAGCAGCTTACCGACAGGCACAGATACGCAGTATTTT,.,TRBJ2-3,TRBV7-9,many
CASKPWTGAGPQHF,TGTGCCAGCAAGCCTTGGACAGGCGCTGGGCCCCAGCATTTT,TRBD1,TRBJ1-5,TRBV27,many
CASSQFQGYEQYF,TGTGCCAGCAGCCAATTCCAGGGCTACGAGCAGTACTTC,.,TRBJ2-7,TRBV7-2,.
CASSHSGRVGTDTQYF,TGCGCCAGCAGCCATAGCGGGAGGGTCGGCACAGATACGCAGTATTTT,TRBD2,TRBJ2-3,TRBV5-1,many
CASSLPVEETQYF,TGTGCCAGCAGCTTGCCAGTTGAAGAGACCCAGTACTTC,.,TRBJ2-5,TRBV5-4,few
CASSLADREMNTEAFF,TGCGCCAGCAGCTTGGCGGACAGGGAGATGAACACTGAAGCTTTCTTT,TRBD1,TRBJ1-1,TRBV5-1,many
CASSFGTGRQYF,TGTGCCAGCAGTTTCGGGACAGGAAGGCAGTACTTC,TRBD1,TRBJ2-7,TRBV27,many
CSAKRGEIQETQYF,TGCAGTGCTAAAAGGGGCGAGATCCAAGAGACCCAGTACTTC,.,TRBJ2-5,TRBV20-1,many
CASSLLPGEETQYF,TGTGCCAGCAGTTTATTACCAGGGGAAGAGACCCAGTACTTC,.,TRBJ2-5,TRBV28,many
CASSQAAGNEQFF,TGTGCCAGCAGCCAAGCTGCGGGAAATGAGCAGTTCTTC,.,TRBJ2-1,TRBV3-1,many
CASSRSPGTEETQYF,TGTGCCAGCAGCCGTAGCCCCGGGACGGAAGAGACCCAGTACTTC,.,TRBJ2-5,TRBV2,many
CASSAGSYEQYF,TGCGCCAGCAGTGCCGGGTCCTACGAGCAGTACTTC,.,TRBJ2-7,TRBV10-1,.
CASSHGQGYNSPLHF,TGTGCCAGCAGTCACGGACAGGGCTATAATTCACCCCTCCACTTT,TRBD1,TRBJ1-6,TRBV27,.
CATSREDEQYF,TGTGCCACCAGCAGGGAGGACGAGCAGTACTTC,.,TRBJ2-7,TRBV15,many
CASSTWGGETEAFF,TGTGCCAGCAGTACCTGGGGAGGGGAAACTGAAGCTTTCTTT,.,TRBJ1-1,TRBV6-5,many
CASSSQRWYRDRAQETQYF,TGTGCCAGCAGCTCCCAAAGGTGGTATCGGGACAGGGCCCAAGAGACCCAGTACTTC,TRBD1,TRBJ2-5,TRBV7-3,many